This TCR beta chain is drawn from a study of esophageal squamous cell carcinoma under preoperative chemotherapy. Study at large: Both tumor-infiltrating lymphocytes and peripheral blood T cells were profiled.

CDR1 and CDR2 from the germline V gene are MNHEY and SMNVEV (reference sequence). The CDR3 spans 16 residues. V lost 4 bases and J 4 bases, leaving 18 bases between the germline ends. A single record per CDR3 protein comes from TCRdb applying MiXCR to the PCR reads. This sample has about 32,000 distinct CDR3 sequences, with around 50% found just once. Study-wide results and caveats: Peripheral T cells showed a significant TCR diversity increase after chemotherapy, unlike tumor-infiltrating lymphocytes. Post-treatment tumor-infiltrating lymphocytes appeared partly derived from peripheral T cells migrating into the tumor.

The sample's time point: after preoperative PTX-NDP chemotherapy. Comment on this clonotype: Its cognate antigen is unknown.

The chain has TRBV27 and TRBJ2-3, with a possible D match to TRBD2 (6 bases). This sample was gathered from a patient given preoperative chemotherapy. The clonotype was recovered from a human donor with esophageal squamous cell carcinoma. The donor label of this sample is uncertain. CDR3 amino acids: CASSSATRGGADTQYF. CDR3 nucleotides: TGTGCCAGCAGTTCTGCGACCCGAGGAGGGGCAGATACGCAGTATTTT.